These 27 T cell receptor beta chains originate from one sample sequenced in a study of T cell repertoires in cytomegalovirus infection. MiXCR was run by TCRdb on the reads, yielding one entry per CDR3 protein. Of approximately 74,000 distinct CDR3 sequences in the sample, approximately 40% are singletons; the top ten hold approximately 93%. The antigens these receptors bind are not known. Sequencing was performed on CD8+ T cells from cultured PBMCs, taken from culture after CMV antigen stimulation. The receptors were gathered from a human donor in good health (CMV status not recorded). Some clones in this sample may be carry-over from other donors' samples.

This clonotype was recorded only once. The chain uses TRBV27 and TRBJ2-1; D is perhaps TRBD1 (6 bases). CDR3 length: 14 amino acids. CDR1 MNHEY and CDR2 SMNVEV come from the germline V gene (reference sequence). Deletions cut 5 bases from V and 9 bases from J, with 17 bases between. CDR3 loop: CASSPTLTGREQFF. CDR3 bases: TGTGCCAGCAGTCCTACGTTGACAGGACGTGAGCAGTTCTTC.

The CDR3, as DNA: TGTGCCAGCACATACAGCAGGGGCACTAATGAAAAACTGTTTTTT. This gives the protein CASTYSRGTNEKLFF. V is TRBV6-5 and J is TRBJ1-4, with D possibly TRBD1 on 6 matching bases. CDR3 length: 15 residues. CDR1 is MNHEY, CDR2 SVGAGI, per germline. The V end was cut by 7 bases, the J end by 2 bases, with 14 bases between.

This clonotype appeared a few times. This chain's CDR3 is CASSEALGQSYEQYF. In DNA form, the CDR3 reads TGTGCCAGCAGTGAAGCGCTAGGACAGAGCTACGAGCAGTACTTC. V usage is TRBV6-1 and J usage is TRBJ2-7; TRBD1 might be the D (6 bases). The CDR3 covers 15 residues. CDR1 is MNHNS, CDR2 SASEGT, per germline. The V gene lost 0 bases and the J gene lost 3 bases, with 12 bases spanning the gap.

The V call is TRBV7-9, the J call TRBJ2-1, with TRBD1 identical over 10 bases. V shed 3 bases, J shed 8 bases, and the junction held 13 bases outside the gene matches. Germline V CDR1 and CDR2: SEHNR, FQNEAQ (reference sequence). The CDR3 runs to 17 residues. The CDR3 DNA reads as TGTGCCAGCAGCTTTATCTCGGGTCGGGACAGGGGCCATGAGCAGTTCTTC. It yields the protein CASSFISGRDRGHEQFF.

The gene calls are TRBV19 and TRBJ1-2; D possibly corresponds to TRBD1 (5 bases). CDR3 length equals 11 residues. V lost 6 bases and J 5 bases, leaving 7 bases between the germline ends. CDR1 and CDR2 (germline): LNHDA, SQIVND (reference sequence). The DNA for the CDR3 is TGTGCCAGTAGCCAGGGATATGGCTACACCTTC. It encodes CASSQGYGYTF.

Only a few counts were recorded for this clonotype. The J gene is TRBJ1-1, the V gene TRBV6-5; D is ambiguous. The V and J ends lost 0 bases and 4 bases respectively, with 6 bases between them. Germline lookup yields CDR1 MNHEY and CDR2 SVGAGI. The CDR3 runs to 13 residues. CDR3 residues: CASSYSGITEAFF. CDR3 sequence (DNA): TGTGCCAGCAGTTACTCGGGCATCACTGAAGCTTTCTTT.

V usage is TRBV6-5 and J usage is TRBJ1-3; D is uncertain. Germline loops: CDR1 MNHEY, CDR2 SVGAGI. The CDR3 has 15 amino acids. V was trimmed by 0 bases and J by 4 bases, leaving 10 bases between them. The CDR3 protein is CASSYSAEAGNTIYF. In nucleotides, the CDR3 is TGTGCCAGCAGTTACTCGGCGGAGGCAGGAAACACCATATATTTT.

The CDR3 loop is CASSIYRKNIQYF. The DNA for the CDR3 is TGTGCCAGTAGTATATACAGGAAAAACATTCAGTACTTC. The chain couples TRBV19 to TRBJ2-4; D might be TRBD1 (5 bases). V lost 2 bases and J 4 bases, leaving 6 bases between the germline ends. The germline V gene encodes CDR1 LNHDA and CDR2 SQIVND (reference sequence). This CDR3 has 13 residues.

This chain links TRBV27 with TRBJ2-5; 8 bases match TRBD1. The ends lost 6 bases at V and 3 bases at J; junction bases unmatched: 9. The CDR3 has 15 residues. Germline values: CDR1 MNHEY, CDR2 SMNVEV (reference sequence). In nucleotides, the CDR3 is TGTGCCAGCAGCCCTCCGGGACAGGCAAAAGAGACCCAGTACTTC. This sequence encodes CASSPPGQAKETQYF.

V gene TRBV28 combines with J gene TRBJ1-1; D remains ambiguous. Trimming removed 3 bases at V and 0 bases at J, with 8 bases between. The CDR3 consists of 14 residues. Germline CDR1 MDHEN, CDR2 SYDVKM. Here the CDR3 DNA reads TGTGCCAGCAGTTTTGCAGCCATGAACACTGAAGCTTTCTTT. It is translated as CASSFAAMNTEAFF.

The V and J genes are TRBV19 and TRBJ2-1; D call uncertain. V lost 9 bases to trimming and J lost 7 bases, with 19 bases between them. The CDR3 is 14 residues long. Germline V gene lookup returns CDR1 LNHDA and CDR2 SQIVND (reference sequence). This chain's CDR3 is CASHSSLGENEQFF. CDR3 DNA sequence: TGTGCCAGCCACTCCTCCCTGGGCGAGAATGAGCAGTTCTTC.

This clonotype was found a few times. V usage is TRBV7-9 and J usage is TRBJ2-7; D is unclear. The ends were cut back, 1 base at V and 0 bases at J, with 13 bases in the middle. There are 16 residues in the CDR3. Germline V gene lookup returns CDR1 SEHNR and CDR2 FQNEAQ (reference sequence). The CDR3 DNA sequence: TGTGCCAGCAGCTTAGGTGGGGAATTAAACTCCTACGAGCAGTACTTC. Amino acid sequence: CASSLGGELNSYEQYF.

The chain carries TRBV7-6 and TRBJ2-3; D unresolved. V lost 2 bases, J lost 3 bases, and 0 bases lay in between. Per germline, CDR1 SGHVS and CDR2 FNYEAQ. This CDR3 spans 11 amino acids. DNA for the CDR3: TGTGCCAGCAGCTTAACAGATACGCAGTATTTT. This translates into CASSLTDTQYF.

The CDR3 DNA is TGTGCCAGTAGTATATCAGAAGGAGGGAGCGGACAGTGGGCCTATGGCTACACCTTC. It translates to CASSISEGGSGQWAYGYTF. The chain links TRBV19 to TRBJ1-2; maybe TRBD1 (6 bases). Trimming took 2 bases from V and 4 from J, leaving 26 bases between them. This CDR3 is 19 amino acids long. CDR1 and CDR2 from the germline V gene are LNHDA and SQIVND (reference sequence).

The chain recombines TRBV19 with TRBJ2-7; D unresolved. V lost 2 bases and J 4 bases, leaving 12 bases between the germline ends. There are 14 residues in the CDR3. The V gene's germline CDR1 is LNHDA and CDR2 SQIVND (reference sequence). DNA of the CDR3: TGTGCCAGTAGTATACTCCAGGTTCGGTACGAGCAGTACTTC. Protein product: CASSILQVRYEQYF.

For the CDR3, the DNA is TGTGCCAGCAGTTGGGCAGGGCAAGAGACCCAGTACTTC. This codes for CASSWAGQETQYF. The genes are TRBV6-5 and TRBJ2-5; a possible D gene is TRBD1 (5 bases). The germline gives CDR1 MNHEY, CDR2 SVGAGI. CDR3 length equals 13 residues. V lost 4 bases to trimming and J lost 2 bases, with 8 bases between them.

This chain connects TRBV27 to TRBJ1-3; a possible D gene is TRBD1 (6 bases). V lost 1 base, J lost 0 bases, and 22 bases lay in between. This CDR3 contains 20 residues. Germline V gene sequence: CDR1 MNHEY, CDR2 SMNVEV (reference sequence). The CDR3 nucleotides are TGTGCCAGCAGTTTATTCGGCCCCGACAGGACGACCTACTCTGGAAACACCATATATTTT. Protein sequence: CASSLFGPDRTTYSGNTIYF.

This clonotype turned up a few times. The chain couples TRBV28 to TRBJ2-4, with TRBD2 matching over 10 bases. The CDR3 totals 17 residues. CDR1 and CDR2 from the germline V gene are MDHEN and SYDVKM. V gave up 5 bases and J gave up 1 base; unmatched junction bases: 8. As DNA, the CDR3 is TGTGCCAGCAGTACTCCTAGCGGGGGCGCCGCCAAAAACATTCAGTACTTC. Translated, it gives CASSTPSGGAAKNIQYF.

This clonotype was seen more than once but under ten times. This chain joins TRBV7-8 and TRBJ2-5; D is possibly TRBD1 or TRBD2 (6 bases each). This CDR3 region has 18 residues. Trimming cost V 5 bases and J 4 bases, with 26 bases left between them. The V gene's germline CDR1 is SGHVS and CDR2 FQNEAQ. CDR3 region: CASSPPAGTLGRGETQYF. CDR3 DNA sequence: TGTGCCAGCAGCCCCCCAGCCGGGACACTCGGGCGGGGAGAGACCCAGTACTTC.

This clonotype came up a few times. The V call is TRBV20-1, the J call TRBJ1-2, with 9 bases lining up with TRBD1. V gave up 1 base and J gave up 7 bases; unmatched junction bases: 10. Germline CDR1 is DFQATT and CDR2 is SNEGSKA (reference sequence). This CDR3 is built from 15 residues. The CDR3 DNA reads TGCAGTGCTAGAGTCGCAATACAGGGGGCTGGTGGCTACACCTTC. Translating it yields CSARVAIQGAGGYTF.

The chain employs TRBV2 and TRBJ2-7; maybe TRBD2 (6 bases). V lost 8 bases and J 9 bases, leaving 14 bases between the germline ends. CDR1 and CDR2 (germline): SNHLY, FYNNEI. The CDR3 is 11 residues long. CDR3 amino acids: CASFNLGGQYF. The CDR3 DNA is TGTGCCAGCTTTAATCTCGGGGGGCAGTACTTC.

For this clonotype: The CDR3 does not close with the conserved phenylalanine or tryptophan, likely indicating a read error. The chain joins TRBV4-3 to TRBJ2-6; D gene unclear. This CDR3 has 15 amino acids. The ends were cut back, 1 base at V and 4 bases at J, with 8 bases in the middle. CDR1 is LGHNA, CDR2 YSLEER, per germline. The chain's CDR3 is CASSQATGGANVLTC. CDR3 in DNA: TGCGCCAGCAGCCAAGCCACTGGGGGGGCCAACGTCCTGACTTGC.

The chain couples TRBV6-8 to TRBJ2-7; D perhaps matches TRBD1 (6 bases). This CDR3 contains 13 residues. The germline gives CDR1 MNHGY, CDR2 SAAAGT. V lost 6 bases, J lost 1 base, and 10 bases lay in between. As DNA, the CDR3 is TGTGCCAGCAGGGGGGACATATCCTACGAGCAGTACTTC. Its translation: CASRGDISYEQYF.

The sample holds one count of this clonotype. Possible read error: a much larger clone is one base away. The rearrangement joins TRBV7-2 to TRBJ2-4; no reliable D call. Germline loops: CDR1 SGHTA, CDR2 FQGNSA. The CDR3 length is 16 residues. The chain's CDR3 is CARSLGPDEAKNIQYF. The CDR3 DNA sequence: TGTGCCAGGAGCTTAGGGCCGGATGAGGCCAAAAACATTCAGTACTTC.

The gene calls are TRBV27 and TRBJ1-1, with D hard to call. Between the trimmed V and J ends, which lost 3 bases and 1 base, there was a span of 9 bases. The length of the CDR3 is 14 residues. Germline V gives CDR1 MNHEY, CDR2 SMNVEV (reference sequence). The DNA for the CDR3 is TGTGCCAGCAGTTTGTGGGCCGAGAACACTGAAGCTTTCTTT. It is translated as CASSLWAENTEAFF.

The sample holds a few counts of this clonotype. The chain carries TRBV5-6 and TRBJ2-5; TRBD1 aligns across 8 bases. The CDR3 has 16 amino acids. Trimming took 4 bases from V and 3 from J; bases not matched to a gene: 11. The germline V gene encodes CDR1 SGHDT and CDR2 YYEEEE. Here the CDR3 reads CASSLGTGLAKETQYF. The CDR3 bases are TGTGCCAGCAGCCTAGGGACAGGCCTAGCTAAAGAGACCCAGTACTTC.

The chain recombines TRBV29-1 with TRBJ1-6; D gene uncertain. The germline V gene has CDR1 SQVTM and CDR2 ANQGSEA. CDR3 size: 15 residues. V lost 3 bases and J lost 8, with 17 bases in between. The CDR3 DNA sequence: TGCAGCGTTGACACACCGCGGCAGGATTATTCACCCCTCCACTTT. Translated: CSVDTPRQDYSPLHF.